This TCR beta chain was found in a study of blood T cell repertoires in COVID-19. The wider study: Spain, Italy and the United States supplied samples that represented acute and convalescent COVID-19. Nucleic acid was either cDNA or gDNA, and it came from T cells, B-cell-depleted T cells, or PBMCs.

Germline CDR1 reads SGHRS; CDR2 reads YFSETQ. The ends were cut back, 4 bases at V and 0 bases at J, with 14 bases in the middle. This CDR3 region has 16 residues. Original handling: Reference gene primer amplification gave estimated nucleated cell counts. The repertoire was sequenced with immunoSEQ multiplex PCR; TCRdb's copy has only in-frame clones and lacks some. V, J and clone size reflect that table, while D and trimming were determined from the DNA. The data hold nearly 15,000 clones, with approximately 88% observed a single time. This TCR was sampled from a human donor in a cohort sampled during active COVID-19. Input material: peripheral blood. The rearrangement links TRBV5-1 to TRBJ1-3; D unresolved. For the CDR3, the DNA is TGCGCCAGCAGCCCCCAACCCGGGTTCTCTGGAAACACCATATATTTT. Amino acid sequence: CASSPQPGFSGNTIYF. The entire variable domain, with the rest obtained from reference TRBV5-1 and TRBJ1-3, is as follows: KAGVTQTPRYLIKTRGQQVTLSCSPISGHRSVSWYQQTPGQGLQFLFEYFSETQRNKGNFPGRFSGRQFSNSRSEMNVSTLELGDSALYLCASSPQPGFSGNTIYFGEGSWLTVV.